What follows are 27 T cell receptor beta chains derived from one specimen sequenced in a study of T cells in women clearing cervical HPV infection. Clones were read by immunoSEQ multiplex PCR, and TCRdb kept only the in-frame ones, dropping some. This sample contains over 30,000 clones. What was sequenced was blood buffy coat. The receptors here all came from a woman aged 18 to 75 with a cervical HPV16 infection that either progressed to CIN3+ or cleared (not recorded which).

The CDR3 loop is CASSHALAESPLHF. CDR3 DNA, as far as it was read: TGTGCCAGCAGCCATGCTTTAGCGGAATCACCC. V is TRBV7-8 and J is TRBJ1-6; D is unresolved. Read sequence stops 3 residues before the CDR3 end, and the germline J gene provides the missing end. The V and J ends lost 5 bases and 10 bases respectively, with 15 bases between them. The CDR3 length is 14 residues. Germline V CDR1 and CDR2: SGHVS, FQNEAQ.

Details on this clone: The CDR3 goes on 3 residues after the read ends, and that part is filled in from the germline J gene. This chain joins TRBV5-1 and TRBJ1-2; 8 bases are a match to TRBD1. V was clipped by 4 bases and J by 7 bases; unmatched bases: 6. There are 13 residues in the CDR3. The germline gives CDR1 SGHRS, CDR2 YFSETQ. The CDR3 bases that were read are TGCGCCAGCAGCACGGACAGGGTCGGTGGC. It specifies CASSTDRVGG. The complete CDR3 reads CASSTDRVGGYTF.

In the case of this clone: The CDR3 is cut off 3 residues early in the read; its end comes from the germline J gene. The V and J genes are TRBV29-1 and TRBJ2-7, with a possible D match to TRBD1 (6 bases). CDR3 length: 12 residues. Between the trimmed V and J ends, which lost 6 bases and 2 bases, there was a span of 11 bases. Per the germline V gene, CDR1 is SQVTM and CDR2 is ANQGSEA. The CDR3 bases that were read are TGCAGCGTCCAGGACAGCCCCTACGAG. This sequence encodes CSVQDSPYE. The whole CDR3 reads CSVQDSPYEQYF.

About this clone itself: The CDR3 end lies 3 residues beyond the end of the read and is filled in from the germline J gene. This chain uses TRBV7-2 with TRBJ2-1; TRBD2 agrees at 7 bases. The germline V gene has CDR1 SGHTA and CDR2 FQGNSA. The trim removed 3 bases at V and 9 bases at J, leaving 5 bases unmatched. CDR3 length equals 13 residues. CDR3 sequence reads: CASSFTSVGEQFF. Partial CDR3 DNA: TGTGCCAGCAGCTTTACTAGCGTGGGTGAG.

As concerns this clone: The CDR3 extends 3 residues past the end of the read, so its final part is completed from the germline J gene. This chain joins TRBV20-1 and TRBJ1-2, with D tentatively TRBD1 (6 bases). CDR1 DFQATT and CDR2 SNEGSKA come from the germline V gene (reference sequence). V was shortened by 6 bases and J by 2 bases, with 13 bases between the two germline ends. CDR3 length equals 13 residues. The sequenced part of the CDR3 DNA is TGCAGTGCCACGGGGCAGGGGAACTATGGC. It yields the protein CSATGQGNYG. The full CDR3 reads CSATGQGNYGYTF.

In the case of this clone: The CDR3 end is not reached by the read, which stops 3 residues before it; the germline J gene fills it in. The chain joins TRBV29-1 to TRBJ1-1; maybe TRBD1 (5 bases). Germline V CDR1 and CDR2: SQVTM, ANQGSEA. The CDR3 extends over 11 amino acids. The V end was cut by 3 bases, the J end by 4 bases, with 6 bases between. The CDR3 loop is CSVEGGTEAFF. The CDR3 bases that were read are TGCAGCGTTGAGGGGGGCACTGAA. Full variable domain (missing parts from reference TRBV29-1 and TRBJ1-1): SAVISQKPSRDICQRGTSLTIQCQVDSQVTMMFWYRQQPGQSLTLIATANQGSEATYESGFVIDKFPISRPNLTFSTLTVSNMSPEDSSIYLCSVEGGTEAFFGQGTRLTVV.

As regards this clone: The read stops 3 residues short of the end of the CDR3; the missing end is completed from the germline J gene. This chain joins TRBV7-2 and TRBJ1-4, with D possibly being TRBD1 (6 bases). Trimming removed 2 bases from V and 10 bases from J, with 14 bases in between. This CDR3 comprises 14 residues. Germline V gene sequence: CDR1 SGHTA, CDR2 FQGNSA. Partial CDR3 DNA: TGTGCCAGCAGCTTAAATCCAGGGGTGGCAAAA. It codes for CASSLNPGVAK. The whole CDR3 protein is CASSLNPGVAKLFF.

Turning to this clone: The CDR3 end lies 3 residues beyond the end of the read and is filled in from the germline J gene. The chain has TRBV9 and TRBJ2-1; 9 bases fit TRBD1. V was pared by 3 bases and J by 4 bases, with 8 bases of the junction left unmatched. The CDR3 spans 16 residues. The germline V gene has CDR1 SGDLS and CDR2 YYNGEE. The CDR3 DNA, read in part, is TGTGCCAGCAGCGGATCCGGGACAGGGTTATACAATGAG. Its translation is CASSGSGTGLYNE. The complete CDR3 protein is CASSGSGTGLYNEQFF.

As to this clone: Read sequence stops 3 residues before the CDR3 end, and the germline J gene provides the missing end. This rearrangement joins TRBV12-3 or TRBV12-4 to TRBJ1-2; the D gene is possibly TRBD1 (5 bases). V dropped 5 bases and J dropped 7 bases, with 14 bases sitting between them. The CDR3 contains 13 residues. The CDR3 region is CASSPASGVGYTF. Incomplete CDR3 DNA: TGTGCCAGCAGTCCCGCCTCGGGGGTTGGC.

As concerns this clone: From the germline J gene comes the end of the CDR3, since the read stops 3 residues before it. The chain links TRBV18 to TRBJ2-3; D is unresolved. This CDR3 is built from 14 residues. The germline gives CDR1 KGHSH, CDR2 LQKENI. The covered CDR3 bases are TGTGCCAGCTCACCAGGAACAGAAAAAGAGACG. Residues: CASSPGTEKET. In full, the CDR3 is CASSPGTEKETQYF.

To note about this clone: The DNA ends 3 residues before the CDR3 does, and the rest of the CDR3 is filled in from the germline J gene. This chain joins TRBV5-5 and TRBJ2-1, with 7 bases fitting TRBD1. V lost 4 bases, J lost 4 bases, and 8 bases stayed unmatched. The CDR3 extends over 15 amino acids. From germline, CDR1 is SGHKS and CDR2 YYEKEE (reference sequence). The CDR3 DNA, read in part, is TGTGCCAGCAGCAACCGGGACAGCTTATACAATGAG. Its translation: CASSNRDSLYNE. From start to end, the CDR3 is CASSNRDSLYNEQFF.

The CDR3: CSAPQGAGSYGYTF. CDR3 DNA, as far as it was read: TGCAGTGCCCCACAGGGAGCAGGATCCTATGGC. This rearrangement joins TRBV20-1 to TRBJ1-2, with D possibly TRBD1 on 6 matching bases. The DNA ends 3 residues before the CDR3 does, and the rest of the CDR3 is filled in from the germline J gene. Per germline, CDR1 DFQATT and CDR2 SNEGSKA (reference sequence). The CDR3 is 14 amino acids. V lost 6 bases to trimming and J lost 4 bases, with 18 bases between them.

Regarding this clone: Read coverage stops 3 residues before the CDR3 terminus; the germline J gene supplies the remainder. This chain connects TRBV6-2 or TRBV6-3 to TRBJ1-2, with 9 nucleotides matching TRBD1. This CDR3 is built from 15 residues. The trim removed 6 bases at V and 4 bases at J, leaving 9 bases unmatched. CDR1 is MNHEY and CDR2 is SVGEGT in the germline V gene. The CDR3 is CASSLPGQGSYGYTF. The CDR3 bases that were read are TGTGCCAGCAGCCTACCCGGACAGGGGTCCTATGGC.

On this clone: From the germline J gene comes the end of the CDR3, since the read stops 3 residues before it. This sequence joins TRBV30 and TRBJ1-3; D ambiguous. This CDR3 has 14 amino acids. Germline V gives CDR1 GTSNPN, CDR2 SVGIG (reference sequence). With 1 base removed from V and 4 bases from J, the gap between germline ends came to 11 bases. CDR3 sequence: CAWSATASGNTIYF. The sequenced part of the CDR3 DNA is TGTGCCTGGAGTGCTACCGCGTCCGGAAACACC.

As for this clone: Coverage ceases 3 residues before the CDR3 finishes, and the germline J gene fills in the end. This rearrangement joins TRBV7-2 to TRBJ2-3, with D perhaps TRBD1 (6 bases). V was shortened by 2 bases and J by 2 bases, with 8 bases between the two germline ends. This CDR3 has 14 residues. The V gene's germline CDR1 is SGHTA and CDR2 FQGNSA. Incomplete CDR3 DNA: TGTGCCAGCAGCTTACTGGGGGCCACAGATACG. Its protein product is CASSLLGATDT. The entire CDR3 protein is CASSLLGATDTQYF.

CDR3 DNA (partial): TGCGCCAGCAAAACCTCGGACAGGACCTACAATGAG. Translation gives CASKTSDRTYNE. In full, the CDR3 is CASKTSDRTYNEQFF. J is TRBJ2-1 and V is TRBV10-1; TRBD1 matches at 7 bases. The CDR3 extends 3 residues past the end of the read, so its final part is completed from the germline J gene. V shed 7 bases, J shed 2 bases, and the junction held 8 bases outside the gene matches. Germline V gives CDR1 WNHNN, CDR2 SYGVQD (reference sequence). The CDR3 extends over 15 amino acids.

Regarding this clone: The CDR3 goes on 3 residues after the read ends, and that part is filled in from the germline J gene. The chain is built from TRBV5-8 and TRBJ1-1, with a tentative D call TRBD1 (5 bases). Trimming took 7 bases from V and 4 from J, leaving 17 bases between them. Germline V gene lookup returns CDR1 SGHTS and CDR2 YDEGEE. This CDR3 is built from 14 residues. CDR3 sequence reads: CASGFGGYATEAFF. The sequenced CDR3 bases are TGTGCCAGCGGATTCGGGGGTTACGCCACTGAA. Complete variable domain (other parts from reference TRBV5-8 and TRBJ1-1): EAGVTQSPTHLIKTRGQQATLRCSPISGHTSVYWYQQALGLGLQFLLWYDEGEERNRGNFPPRFSGRQFPNYSSELNVNALELEDSALYLCASGFGGYATEAFFGQGTRLTVV.

Note on this clone: The junction differs from germline at one of its ends, possibly a read error. The CDR3 end falls 3 residues outside the read, so it is completed with the germline J gene. V usage is TRBV7-7 and J usage is TRBJ1-1; D is perhaps TRBD1 (5 bases). This CDR3 is 13 amino acids long. Germline loops: CDR1 SSHAT, CDR2 FNYEAQ (reference sequence). The DNA read from the CDR3 is TGTGCTAGCAGCTTAGCAGGGCGTACTGAA. It yields the protein CASSLAGRTE. In full, the CDR3 reads CASSLAGRTEAFF.

Comments on this clone: The sequence runs out 3 residues before the end of the CDR3; the remainder is reconstructed from the germline J gene. The chain is built from TRBV5-4 and TRBJ1-4; D ambiguous. The V end was cut by 6 bases, the J end by 8 bases, with 11 bases between. The germline V gene encodes CDR1 SGHNT and CDR2 YYREEE (reference sequence). CDR3 length: 12 amino acids. The sequenced CDR3 bases are TGTGCCAGCACCGCCCCGGGGGAAAAA. Protein: CASTAPGEK. The whole CDR3 protein is CASTAPGEKLFF.

On this clone itself: The read falls 3 residues short of the CDR3 end, and the missing part is taken from the germline J gene. The chain has TRBV20-1 and TRBJ1-6, with D perhaps TRBD1 (5 bases). V lost 0 bases, J lost 4 bases, and 16 bases lay in between. CDR3 size: 17 residues. Germline assignment: CDR1 DFQATT and CDR2 SNEGSKA (reference sequence). Incomplete CDR3 DNA: TGCAGTGCTAGAGAGGTCCAGGGAGGCCCTTATAATTCACCC. Protein sequence: CSAREVQGGPYNSP. The CDR3, in full, reads CSAREVQGGPYNSPLHF.

As concerns this clone: The sequence runs out 3 residues before the end of the CDR3; the remainder is reconstructed from the germline J gene. The chain combines TRBV20-1 with TRBJ2-3; 9 bases are shared with TRBD2. This CDR3 has 15 amino acids. With V trimmed by 3 bases and J by 1 base, 5 bases remained unmatched. CDR1 is DFQATT, CDR2 SNEGSKA, per germline (reference sequence). The CDR3 DNA, read in part, is TGCAGTGCTAGGTTCCCTAGCGGGGGCACAGATACG. Encoded protein: CSARFPSGGTDT. The CDR3 reads in full as CSARFPSGGTDTQYF.

Comment on this clone: The read ends 3 residues before the CDR3 terminus; that terminus is restored from the germline J gene. This rearrangement joins TRBV7-9 to TRBJ1-1; 7 bases match TRBD1. The CDR3 runs 14 residues. Germline V gene data show CDR1 as SEHNR and CDR2 as FQNEAQ (reference sequence). The part of the CDR3 DNA that was read is TGTGCCAGCAGCTTACAAAGACAGGGTTGGGAG. Its protein is CASSLQRQGWE. The entire CDR3 reads CASSLQRQGWEAFF.

Remarks on this clone: The read stops 3 residues short of the end of the CDR3; the missing end is completed from the germline J gene. This chain links TRBV27 with TRBJ1-6; possible D gene TRBD1, 5 bases. The V gene's germline CDR1 is MNHEY and CDR2 SMNVEV (reference sequence). V lost 8 bases, J lost 0 bases, and 11 bases lay in between. The CDR3 totals 15 residues. The sequenced part of the CDR3 DNA is TGTGCCAGCCGGGACTGGAGCTCCTATAATTCACCC. Its translation: CASRDWSSYNSP. The complete CDR3 protein is CASRDWSSYNSPLHF.

The DNA read from the CDR3 is TGTGCCAGCAGCGGGTTAAGCGGGTCCTACGAG. Translated, it gives CASSGLSGSYE. The entire CDR3 protein is CASSGLSGSYEQYF. The chain joins TRBV9 to TRBJ2-7; D may be TRBD2 (6 bases). The read ends 3 residues before the CDR3 terminus; that terminus is restored from the germline J gene. The CDR3 covers 14 residues. Germline V CDR1 and CDR2: SGDLS, YYNGEE. V shed 3 bases and J shed 1 base, with 11 bases lying between them.

Note on this clone: From the germline J gene comes the end of the CDR3, since the read stops 3 residues before it. The chain joins TRBV4-1 to TRBJ2-3; TRBD1 is a possible D gene (6 bases). Deletions cut 2 bases from V and 5 bases from J, with 14 bases between. CDR3 length equals 15 residues. Germline CDR1 is MGHRA and CDR2 is YSYEKL. CDR3 region: CASSQIRTAVDTQYF. Incomplete CDR3 DNA: TGCGCCAGCAGCCAAATCCGGACAGCAGTAGATACG.

On this clone itself: The read ends 3 residues early relative to the CDR3; the germline J gene fills the gap. The rearrangement links TRBV7-2 to TRBJ1-2; perhaps TRBD1 as D (6 bases). Germline CDR1 reads SGHTA; CDR2 reads FQGNSA. CDR3 length: 15 amino acids. The CDR3: CASSLRRRGTDTYTF. CDR3 DNA, as far as it was read: TGTGCCAGCAGTCTTCGACGCAGGGGCACAGATACC.

For this clone: The read ends 3 residues early relative to the CDR3; the germline J gene fills the gap. Other DNA variants within this sample encode the same CDR3. The rearrangement uses TRBV11-2 and TRBJ1-6; D call uncertain. Germline CDR1 reads SGHAT; CDR2 reads FQNNGV. Trimming took off 0 bases at V and 10 bases at J, with 7 bases between the two ends. The CDR3 totals 13 residues. The sequenced part of the CDR3 DNA is TGTGCCAGCAGCTTAGAGTTCTTCTCACCC. This encodes CASSLEFFSP. The full CDR3 protein reads CASSLEFFSPLHF.